A selection of T cell receptor beta chains follows, all from one sample in a study of cytomegalovirus exposure and HLA in healthy donors. Data came from immunoSEQ multiplex PCR; TCRdb stores just in-frame clones and leaves some out. The table shows approximately 110,000 clones, with roughly an eighth occurring only once. The sequencing sample was made of PBMCs. The receptor set was obtained from a man aged 40-49 years in good health and CMV-seropositive. The CDR3 runs from the conserved cysteine through the conserved F or W. The D gene is left open where the match is weak. Size values are once, few and many counts, or a class for expanded clones, and some rows have none.

.,TRBJ1-6,TRBV12-5,few,CASGYGRATSNSPLHF,TGTGCTAGTGGTTACGGCAGGGCGACCTCTAATTCACCCCTCCACTTT
TRBD2,TRBJ2-1,TRBV6-5,.,CASRTSGRAYNEQFF,TGTGCCAGCAGAACTAGCGGGAGGGCCTACAATGAGCAGTTCTTC
TRBD1,TRBJ2-1,TRBV28,few,CASSLYSRGPYNEQFF,TGTGCCAGCAGTTTATACAGTAGGGGGCCCTACAATGAGCAGTTCTTC
.,TRBJ1-5,TRBV5-1,few,CASSLGQGNYQPQHF,TGCGCCAGCAGCTTGGGACAAGGAAACTATCAGCCCCAGCATTTT
TRBD2,TRBJ2-7,TRBV6-5,.,CASGLGLAAEQYF,TGTGCCAGCGGCTTGGGACTAGCGGCCGAGCAGTACTTC
.,TRBJ1-5,TRBV19,.,CASFSGANQPQHF,TGTGCCAGTTTTTCAGGGGCTAATCAGCCCCAGCATTTT
.,TRBJ1-5,TRBV6-5,.,CASSFLDPGGNQPQHF,TGTGCCAGCAGTTTCCTTGACCCCGGGGGCAATCAGCCCCAGCATTTT
TRBD1,TRBJ1-5,TRBV6-6,few,CASSYHGTGDAQPQHF,TGTGCCAGCAGTTACCATGGGACAGGGGATGCTCAGCCCCAGCATTTT
.,TRBJ1-2,TRBV7-9,many,CASSLGGTPNYGYTF,TGTGCCAGCAGCTTAGGGGGGACACCTAACTATGGCTACACCTTC
TRBD1,TRBJ2-7,TRBV5-1,few,CASSPGGQGDFDEQYF,TGCGCCAGCAGCCCTGGGGGACAGGGGGACTTCGACGAGCAGTACTTC
TRBD2,TRBJ2-1,TRBV27,.,CASSLYPGTMKNEQFF,TGTGCCAGCAGTTTATATCCCGGGACTATGAAAAATGAGCAGTTCTTC
TRBD2,TRBJ2-2,TRBV4-1,.,CASRVTGTRGTGELFF,TGCGCCAGCAGAGTAACCGGGACTAGGGGTACCGGGGAGCTGTTTTTT
TRBD2,TRBJ2-7,TRBV7-2,few,CASSTHGTSLYEQYF,TGTGCCAGCAGCACCCACGGGACTAGCTTGTACGAGCAGTACTTC
.,TRBJ2-6,TRBV29-1,few,CSVGNLWQSGANVLNF,TGCAGCGTTGGTAATTTGTGGCAAAGTGGGGCCAACGTCCTGAATTTC
.,TRBJ2-5,TRBV5-1,.,CASSLGGGRETQYF,TGCGCCAGCAGCTTGGGAGGGGGTCGGGAGACCCAGTACTTC
.,TRBJ2-1,TRBV4-2,once,CASSQPPTEVGNNEQFF,TGTGCCAGCAGCCAACCCCCGACAGAGGTGGGTAACAATGAGCAGTTCTTC
.,TRBJ2-2,TRBV29-1,.,CSVRDTNTGELFF,TGCAGCGTAAGGGACACCAACACCGGGGAGCTGTTTTTT
.,TRBJ2-7,TRBV20-1,.,CSARYSAAQYF,TGCAGTGCTAGATATAGCGCGGCGCAGTACTTC
TRBD1,TRBJ1-1,TRBV5-6,few,CASSGTATEAFF,TGTGCCAGCAGTGGGACAGCCACTGAAGCTTTCTTT
.,TRBJ2-3,TRBV14,few,CASSPQARTDTQYF,TGTGCCAGCAGCCCACAGGCCCGAACAGATACGCAGTATTTT
TRBD1,TRBJ2-7,TRBV27,.,CASSSQTTGINEQYF,TGTGCCAGCAGTTCCCAAACGACAGGGATCAACGAGCAGTACTTC
.,TRBJ1-1,TRBV5-4,.,CASSHRQNTEAFF,TGTGCCAGCAGCCATAGACAGAACACTGAAGCTTTCTTT
.,TRBJ2-1,TRBV7-9,.,CASSPSHNEQFF,TGTGCCAGCAGTCCCTCCCACAATGAGCAGTTCTTC
TRBD2,TRBJ2-7,TRBV5-1,.,CASSTTGLAMPPADEQYF,TGCGCCAGCAGCACAACGGGACTAGCTATGCCCCCAGCGGACGAGCAGTACTTC
TRBD2,TRBJ2-7,TRBV30,few,CAWSAKLAGGTVQYF,TGTGCCTGGAGTGCCAAACTAGCGGGGGGGACAGTGCAGTACTTC
TRBD1,TRBJ2-1,TRBV5-6,few,CASSYQGDRGYEQFF,TGTGCCAGCAGCTACCAGGGGGACAGGGGCTATGAGCAGTTCTTC
TRBD2,TRBJ2-7,TRBV10-3,.,CAISEFGSGRSQYF,TGTGCCATCAGTGAGTTTGGTAGCGGGAGGTCGCAGTACTTC
.,TRBJ1-5,TRBV19,.,CASSFRPQHF,TGTGCCAGTAGTTTTCGGCCCCAGCATTTT
.,TRBJ1-1,TRBV18,.,CASSGSGVEAFF,TGTGCCAGCTCAGGGTCCGGGGTCGAAGCTTTCTTT
TRBD1,TRBJ2-1,TRBV6-5,.,CASSYGQGQGEQFF,TGTGCCAGCAGTTACGGACAGGGTCAAGGTGAGCAGTTCTTC
TRBD1,TRBJ2-5,TRBV9,few,CASGVTGGWRETQYF,TGTGCCAGCGGCGTAACAGGGGGCTGGAGGGAGACCCAGTACTTC
.,TRBJ2-3,TRBV25-1,.,CASSEEPGFASTDTQYF,TGTGCCAGCAGTGAAGAACCAGGGTTTGCGAGCACAGATACGCAGTATTTT
.,TRBJ2-5,TRBV2,.,CASRGGEETQYF,TGTGCCAGCCGGGGAGGTGAGGAGACCCAGTACTTC
TRBD2,TRBJ2-3,TRBV7-6,.,CASSPRLAGGADTQYF,TGTGCCAGCAGCCCGAGACTAGCGGGAGGAGCAGATACGCAGTATTTT
TRBD2,TRBJ2-1,TRBV5-1,few,CASSFYYSGSGGNEQFF,TGCGCCAGCAGCTTTTACTATAGCGGGAGCGGAGGCAATGAGCAGTTCTTC
.,TRBJ2-3,TRBV13,.,CASSPNSGENHTDTQYF,TGTGCCAGCAGCCCTAACTCGGGGGAAAATCACACAGATACGCAGTATTTT
TRBD2,TRBJ2-7,TRBV10-1,.,CASTGTSGTYEQYF,TGCGCCAGCACTGGGACTAGCGGAACCTACGAGCAGTACTTC
TRBD1,TRBJ1-4,TRBV9,few,CASSPGGQGGEKLFF,TGTGCCAGCAGCCCAGGGGGTCAGGGAGGCGAAAAACTGTTTTTT
.,TRBJ1-2,TRBV7-9,.,CASSLPQGIGYTF,TGTGCCAGCAGCCTACCCCAGGGCATCGGCTACACCTTC
.,TRBJ2-7,TRBV7-6,few,CASSLRAGDREQYF,TGTGCCAGCAGCTTACGGGCAGGGGATCGGGAGCAGTACTTC
.,TRBJ2-7,TRBV2,medium-sized,CASFLSPSANYEQYF,TGTGCCAGTTTTCTATCCCCTAGCGCCAACTACGAGCAGTACTTC
.,TRBJ2-7,TRBV6-1,few,CASSNLDSPPQYF,TGTGCCAGCAGTAACCTCGACAGCCCCCCGCAGTACTTC
.,TRBJ2-5,TRBV5-6,.,CASRMGGETQYF,TGTGCCAGCAGAATGGGGGGTGAGACCCAGTACTTC
TRBD2,TRBJ2-7,TRBV7-2,.,CASSSGGSTYEQYF,TGTGCCAGCAGCTCGGGCGGGAGCACCTACGAGCAGTACTTC
TRBD2,TRBJ2-5,TRBV30,.,CAWMRGNQETQYF,TGTGCCTGGATGCGGGGGAACCAAGAGACCCAGTACTTC
TRBD1,TRBJ1-5,TRBV19,.,CASSMRGQGRNQPQHF,TGTGCCAGTAGTATGAGGGGACAGGGCCGCAATCAGCCCCAGCATTTT
TRBD1,TRBJ1-1,TRBV5-1,.,CASRSGQDREFPEAFF,TGCGCCAGCAGATCCGGACAGGACAGGGAATTCCCTGAAGCTTTCTTT
.,TRBJ2-7,TRBV6-1,.,CASFGGTLRDEQYF,TGTGCCAGCTTCGGGGGGACACTCAGGGACGAGCAGTACTTC
.,TRBJ2-1,TRBV6-6,.,CASSPQAGEQFF,TGTGCCAGCAGTCCCCAGGCCGGTGAGCAGTTCTTC
.,TRBJ2-5,TRBV10-1,.,CASSGAETQYF,TGCGCCAGCAGCGGTGCGGAGACCCAGTACTTC
.,TRBJ2-1,TRBV19,few,CASRSSGLSYNEQFF,TGTGCCAGTAGATCGAGCGGTCTCTCCTACAATGAGCAGTTCTTC
TRBD1,TRBJ2-7,TRBV11-3,few,CASSEGGTGSYEQYF,TGTGCCAGCAGCGAGGGGGGGACAGGGAGTTACGAGCAGTACTTC
TRBD1,TRBJ1-4,TRBV5-1,few,CASSIGQGGEKLFF,TGCGCCAGCAGCATCGGACAGGGAGGTGAAAAACTGTTTTTT
.,TRBJ1-2,TRBV5-1,few,CASSLVEGYGYTF,TGCGCCAGCAGCTTGGTGGAGGGCTATGGCTACACCTTC